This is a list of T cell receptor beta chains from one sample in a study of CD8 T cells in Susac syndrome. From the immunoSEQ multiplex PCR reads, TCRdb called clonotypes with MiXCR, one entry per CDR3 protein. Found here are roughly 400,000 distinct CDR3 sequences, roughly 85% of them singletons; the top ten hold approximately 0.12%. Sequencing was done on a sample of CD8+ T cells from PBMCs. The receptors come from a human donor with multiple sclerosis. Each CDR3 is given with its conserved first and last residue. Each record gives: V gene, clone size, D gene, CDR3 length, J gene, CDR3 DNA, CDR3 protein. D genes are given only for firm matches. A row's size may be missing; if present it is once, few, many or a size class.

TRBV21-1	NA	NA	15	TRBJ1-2	TGTGCCAGCAGCAAAGACCCGGGGTACAACTATGGCTACACCTTC	CASSKDPGYNYGYTF
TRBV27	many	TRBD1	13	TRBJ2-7	TGCGCCAGCAGTTTCGGACAGGGCTACGAGCAGTACTTC	CASSFGQGYEQYF
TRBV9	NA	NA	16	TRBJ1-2	TGTGCCAGCAGCGTAGACGAGGGGGAGGCTAACTATGGCTACACCTTC	CASSVDEGEANYGYTF
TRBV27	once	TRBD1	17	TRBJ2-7	TGTGCCAGCAGTTTATCTGGACAGGGACCGAACACCTACGAGCAGTACTTC	CASSLSGQGPNTYEQYF
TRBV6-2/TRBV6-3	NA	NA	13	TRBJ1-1	TGTGCCAGCAGTTTGGCCAGACTCACTGAAGCTTTCTTT	CASSLARLTEAFF
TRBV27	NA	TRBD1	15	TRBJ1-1	TGTGCCAGCAGTTTATCTGGGGCAGGGGGCACTGAAGCTTTCTTT	CASSLSGAGGTEAFF
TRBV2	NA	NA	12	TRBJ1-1	TGTGCCATGCGGGGAGGGAGCACTGAAGCTTTCTTT	CAMRGGSTEAFF
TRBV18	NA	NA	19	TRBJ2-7	TGTGCCAGCTCACCGGATTTTACCCAGACAGGGGAGGGTTTTTACGAGCAGTACTTC	CASSPDFTQTGEGFYEQYF
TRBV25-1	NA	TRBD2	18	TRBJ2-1	TGTGCCAGCAGTGAGATCTTTAGGACTAGCGGGGGTTACAATGAGCAGTTCTTC	CASSEIFRTSGGYNEQFF
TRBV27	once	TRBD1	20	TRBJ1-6	TGTGCCAGCAGTCTGTCGGGACAGGGGCCATCCAGGGGGCTCTATTCACCCCTCCACTTT	CASSLSGQGPSRGLYSPLHF
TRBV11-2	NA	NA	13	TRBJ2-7	TGCGCCAGCAGCCCGTTCCCTACCTACGAGCAGTACTTC	CASSPFPTYEQYF
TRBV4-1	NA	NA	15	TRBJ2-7	TGCGCCAGCAGCCAAGGAATTCGGGAGGGGGCCGAGCAGTACTTC	CASSQGIREGAEQYF
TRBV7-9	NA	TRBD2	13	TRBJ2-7	TGTGCCAGCAGCTCGAGCGGGGACTACGAGCAGTACTTC	CASSSSGDYEQYF
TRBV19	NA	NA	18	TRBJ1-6	TGTGCCAGTAGTAAGATAGGGGGTGAGAGCTCCTATAATTCACCCCTCCACTTT	CASSKIGGESSYNSPLHF
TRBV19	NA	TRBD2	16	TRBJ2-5	TGTGCCAGTAGTAGCGGGGGGCCCGACCCCCAAGAGACCCAGTACTTC	CASSSGGPDPQETQYF
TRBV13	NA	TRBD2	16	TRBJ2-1	TGTGCCAGCAGTTCACCGGGACTAGCGGGAGGCGATGAGCAGTTCTTC	CASSSPGLAGGDEQFF
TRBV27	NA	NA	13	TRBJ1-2	TGTGCCAGCAGCCATCAGGGGAACTATGGCTACACCTTC	CASSHQGNYGYTF
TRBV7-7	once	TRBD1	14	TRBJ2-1	TGTGCCAGCAGCTCTTTCACAGGGGACAATGAGCAGTTCTTC	CASSSFTGDNEQFF
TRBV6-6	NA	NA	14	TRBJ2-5	TGTGCCAGCAGTTATCACTCGGAGGCAGAGACCCAGTACTTC	CASSYHSEAETQYF
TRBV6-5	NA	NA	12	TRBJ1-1	TGTGCCAGCTCGGACCGACGGACTGAAGCTTTCTTT	CASSDRRTEAFF
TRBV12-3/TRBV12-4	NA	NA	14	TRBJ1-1	TGTGCCAGCAGTCTAAGTTGGGGGGGAACTGAAGCTTTCTTT	CASSLSWGGTEAFF
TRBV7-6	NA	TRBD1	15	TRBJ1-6	TGTGCCAGCAGCTTAGGGACAGGCCTATCTTCACCCCTCCACTTT	CASSLGTGLSSPLHF
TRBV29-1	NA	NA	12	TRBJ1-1	TGCAGCGTGTTTAGGGGGAACACTGAAGCTTTCTTT	CSVFRGNTEAFF
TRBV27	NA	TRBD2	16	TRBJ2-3	TGTGCCAGCAGGGAAACCCGCGGGAGGGCCTTAGATACGCAGTATTTT	CASRETRGRALDTQYF
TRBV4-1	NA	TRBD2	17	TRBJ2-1	TGCGCCAGCAGCCAAGAATCCGGGACGGGGGGATACAATGAGCAGTTCTTC	CASSQESGTGGYNEQFF
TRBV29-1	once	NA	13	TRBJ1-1	TGCAGCGTTATAGGACAGTCGAACACTGAAGCTTTCTTT	CSVIGQSNTEAFF
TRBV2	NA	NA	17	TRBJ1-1	TGTGCCAGCAACCCACCAGGTTGGACTGACAGAAACACTGAAGCTTTCTTT	CASNPPGWTDRNTEAFF
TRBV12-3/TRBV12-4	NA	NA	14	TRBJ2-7	TGTGCCAGCAGTTTGGGACTGGGTGCCTACGAGCAGTACTTC	CASSLGLGAYEQYF
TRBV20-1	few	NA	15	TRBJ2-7	TGCAGTGCTAGAGATCGGGGGCGCGCCACCTACGAGCAGTACTTC	CSARDRGRATYEQYF
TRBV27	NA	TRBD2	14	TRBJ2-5	TGTGCCAGCAGTACCGGACTAGCTGCGCAGACCCAGTACTTC	CASSTGLAAQTQYF
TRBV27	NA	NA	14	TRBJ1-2	TGTGCCAGCAGTTCGACAGGAATTAACTATGGCTACACCTTC	CASSSTGINYGYTF
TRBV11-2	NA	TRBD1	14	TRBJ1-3	TGTGCCAGCAGCAACAGGGGCGCGAGGGACACCATATATTTT	CASSNRGARDTIYF